These T cell receptor beta chains were read from a single sample in a study of response to subunit inactivated influenza vaccine. Via MiXCR, TCRdb re-called the RT-PCR reads, giving one row per CDR3 protein. Here the sample spans almost 600,000 distinct CDR3 sequences, approximately 15% being singletons. The sample in question was PBMCs from blood, obtained 12 days after vaccination. Receptors originate from a man between 50 and 59 years old who received an inactivated influenza vaccine. Both conserved end residues are part of each CDR3. D genes are given only for firm matches. Where a row states a size, it is once, few, many or the class of an expanded clone; other rows omit it.

D: -; size: -; J: TRBJ2-6; V: TRBV20-1; DNA: TGCAGTGCCGACCACCCGTCTGGGGCCAACGTCCTGACTTTC; CDR3: CSADHPSGANVLTF
D: -; size: -; J: TRBJ2-3; V: TRBV27; DNA: TGTGCCAGCAGTTTATACCCGGGAGAAGTCACAGATACGCAGTATTTT; CDR3: CASSLYPGEVTDTQYF
D: -; size: few; J: TRBJ1-1; V: TRBV24-1; DNA: TGTGCCACCAGTGTAGACACCGGGGTTTTTATGAACACTGAAGCTTTCTTT; CDR3: CATSVDTGVFMNTEAFF
D: -; size: few; J: TRBJ1-2; V: TRBV28; DNA: TGTGCCAGCAGTTTGGACTTTTCCAACTATGGCTACACCTTC; CDR3: CASSLDFSNYGYTF
D: -; size: -; J: TRBJ1-2; V: TRBV29-1; DNA: TGCAGCGTTGTTCGACCGGTAAACTATGGCTACACCTTC; CDR3: CSVVRPVNYGYTF
D: -; size: -; J: TRBJ2-3; V: TRBV9; DNA: TGTGCCAGCAGCGTAGATGGTTTAGGGCGCACAGATACGCAGTATTTT; CDR3: CASSVDGLGRTDTQYF
D: -; size: few; J: TRBJ2-7; V: TRBV5-1; DNA: TGCGCCAGCAGCTTGGGGTCTCTGGAGCAGTACTTC; CDR3: CASSLGSLEQYF
D: -; size: -; J: TRBJ2-5; V: TRBV27; DNA: TGTGCCAGCAACGCCTTGGGACCGGGAGAGACCCAGTACTTC; CDR3: CASNALGPGETQYF
D: -; size: many; J: TRBJ2-3; V: TRBV10-3; DNA: TGTGCCATCAGTGAGGGACCCGGCACAGATACGCAGTATTTT; CDR3: CAISEGPGTDTQYF
D: TRBD2; size: many; J: TRBJ2-1; V: TRBV7-2; DNA: TGTGCCAGCAGCTCGACTAGCGTATTACACAATGAGCAGTTCTTC; CDR3: CASSSTSVLHNEQFF
D: TRBD1; size: -; J: TRBJ1-1; V: TRBV7-2; DNA: TGTGCCAGCAGCCGGACAGGGAGCCTAATGAACACTGAAGCTTTCTTT; CDR3: CASSRTGSLMNTEAFF
D: TRBD1; size: -; J: TRBJ2-7; V: TRBV6-2/TRBV6-3; DNA: TGTGCCAGCAGGGGCTTAGGACAGGGATCAGACGAGCAGTACTTC; CDR3: CASRGLGQGSDEQYF
D: -; size: few; J: TRBJ2-1; V: TRBV5-1; DNA: TGCGCCAGCAGCTTGGGGTCTCCTCGGGATGAGCAGTTCTTC; CDR3: CASSLGSPRDEQFF
D: TRBD1; size: -; J: TRBJ1-2; V: TRBV6-1; DNA: TGTGCCAGCAGTAGATCGACAGGGTACTATGGCTACACCTTC; CDR3: CASSRSTGYYGYTF
D: -; size: few; J: TRBJ2-2; V: TRBV28; DNA: TGTGCCAGCAGTCTTAGAAGGAGAAACACCGGGGAGCTGTTTTTT; CDR3: CASSLRRRNTGELFF
D: -; size: few; J: TRBJ1-3; V: TRBV4-3; DNA: TGCGCCAGCAGCCAAGTTTTGCTCTCTGGAAACACCATATATTTT; CDR3: CASSQVLLSGNTIYF
D: TRBD2; size: -; J: TRBJ2-7; V: TRBV11-1; DNA: TGTGCCAGCAGCTACGCGGGGGTTGTACGTAAAACCACCTACGAGCAGTACTTC; CDR3: CASSYAGVVRKTTYEQYF
D: -; size: few; J: TRBJ2-5; V: TRBV7-8; DNA: TGTGCCAGCAGCTTTCGGGAAACCCAAGAGACCCAGTACTTC; CDR3: CASSFRETQETQYF
D: TRBD2; size: few; J: TRBJ2-1; V: TRBV2; DNA: TGTGCCAGCAGACCGACAGCCCTGGGACTAGCGGGGAGCTCCTACAATGAGCAGTTCTTC; CDR3: CASRPTALGLAGSSYNEQFF
D: TRBD1; size: few; J: TRBJ2-2; V: TRBV28; DNA: TGTGCCAGCAGTTTGACAGGGATGGGCGCCGGGGAGCTGTTTTTT; CDR3: CASSLTGMGAGELFF
D: -; size: few; J: TRBJ2-1; V: TRBV11-1; DNA: TGTGCCAGCACAGTAACTACCTCCTACAATGAGCAGTTCTTC; CDR3: CASTVTTSYNEQFF
D: TRBD1; size: few; J: TRBJ1-1; V: TRBV25-1; DNA: TGTGCCAGCTGGCAGGGGGGGGCCGCTGAAGCTTTCTTT; CDR3: CASWQGGAAEAFF
D: TRBD2; size: once; J: TRBJ2-1; V: TRBV5-1; DNA: TGCGCCAGCAGCTGGGGGGGGACTAGCGGGGAGGAGCAGTTCTTC; CDR3: CASSWGGTSGEEQFF
D: -; size: many; J: TRBJ2-7; V: TRBV12-3/TRBV12-4; DNA: TGTGCCAGCAGCTTGTCAGGGGAGCAGTACTTC; CDR3: CASSLSGEQYF
D: TRBD2; size: few; J: TRBJ2-1; V: TRBV24-1; DNA: TGTGCCACCAGTGCCCCTAGCGGGCGGCCTGACGGTGGTGAGCAGTTCTTC; CDR3: CATSAPSGRPDGGEQFF
D: TRBD2; size: few; J: TRBJ2-3; V: TRBV4-1; DNA: TGCGCCAGCAGCCAACTCCGACTAGCGGGAGCCACAGATACGCAGTATTTT; CDR3: CASSQLRLAGATDTQYF
D: -; size: -; J: TRBJ2-1; V: TRBV14; DNA: TGTGCCAGCAGCCAAGATTTGGGGTACAATGAGCAGTTCTTC; CDR3: CASSQDLGYNEQFF
D: -; size: -; J: TRBJ2-3; V: TRBV29-1; DNA: TGCAGCGCCTACAGGGGGGGCCTCACAGATACGCAGTATTTT; CDR3: CSAYRGGLTDTQYF
D: -; size: few; J: TRBJ1-5; V: TRBV3-1; DNA: TGTGCCAGCAGCCAAATGACAGATCAGCCCCAGCATTTT; CDR3: CASSQMTDQPQHF
D: TRBD1; size: -; J: TRBJ1-2; V: TRBV20-1; DNA: TGCAGTGCTAGAGATAGCAGGGGGGATTATGGCTACACCTTC; CDR3: CSARDSRGDYGYTF
D: TRBD1; size: -; J: TRBJ2-4; V: TRBV27; DNA: TGTGCCAGCAGTTCAAGACAGGGAAACATTCAGTACTTC; CDR3: CASSSRQGNIQYF
D: TRBD1; size: many; J: TRBJ2-5; V: TRBV5-5; DNA: TGTGCCAGCAGTCGGACAGGGGAAGAGACCCAGTACTTC; CDR3: CASSRTGEETQYF
D: -; size: -; J: TRBJ2-5; V: TRBV20-1; DNA: TGCAGTGCCATGGTTAGTGGTGAAGAGACCCAGTACTTC; CDR3: CSAMVSGEETQYF
D: -; size: -; J: TRBJ1-5; V: TRBV7-2; DNA: TGTGCCAGCAGCCCCAGGGTGAGGCCTACCAAGAATCAGCCCCAGCATTTT; CDR3: CASSPRVRPTKNQPQHF
D: TRBD1; size: -; J: TRBJ2-1; V: TRBV5-6; DNA: TGTGCCAGCAGCCTGGACCTCCTACAGGGGTACAATGAGCAGTTCTTC; CDR3: CASSLDLLQGYNEQFF
D: TRBD2; size: few; J: TRBJ2-1; V: TRBV7-6; DNA: TGTGCCAGCAGCAACCCGACTAGCGGGGGGGCTGGTCCCTACAATGAGCAGTTCTTC; CDR3: CASSNPTSGGAGPYNEQFF
D: -; size: few; J: TRBJ2-1; V: TRBV5-6; DNA: TGTGCCAGCAGCTTGGAGACTCCGAGCTCCTACAATGAGCAGTTCTTC; CDR3: CASSLETPSSYNEQFF
D: TRBD2; size: -; J: TRBJ2-1; V: TRBV29-1; DNA: TGCAGCGTTGAAAGACTAGCGGGAGGGCTTAGTACCTACAATGAGCAGTTCTTC; CDR3: CSVERLAGGLSTYNEQFF
D: TRBD1; size: few; J: TRBJ2-7; V: TRBV5-6; DNA: TGTGCCAGCAGCTGGATGACAGGGTCGAGCTCCTACGAGCAGTACTTC; CDR3: CASSWMTGSSSYEQYF
D: -; size: many; J: TRBJ1-5; V: TRBV7-8; DNA: TGTGCCAGTAGGGGGGCGGGTCAGCCCCAGCATTTT; CDR3: CASRGAGQPQHF
D: TRBD2; size: -; J: TRBJ2-5; V: TRBV24-1; DNA: TGTGCCACCAGTGACCCGCTAGCGGATAGGTACCAAGAGACCCAGTACTTC; CDR3: CATSDPLADRYQETQYF
D: TRBD1; size: few; J: TRBJ1-3; V: TRBV10-3; DNA: TGTGCCATCAGTGGAGGGGACAGCTCTGGAAACACCATATATTTT; CDR3: CAISGGDSSGNTIYF
D: -; size: few; J: TRBJ2-3; V: TRBV20-1; DNA: TGCAGTGCTAGAGTGGCGGGACACATCACAGATACGCAGTATTTT; CDR3: CSARVAGHITDTQYF
D: -; size: few; J: TRBJ2-5; V: TRBV10-3; DNA: TGTGCCATCAGTGCCGACCAAGAGACCCAGTACTTC; CDR3: CAISADQETQYF
D: -; size: few; J: TRBJ2-1; V: TRBV20-1; DNA: TGCAGTGCTTCTAACTACGATCAGGGGCGAAAGGAGCAGTTCTTC; CDR3: CSASNYDQGRKEQFF
D: -; size: few; J: TRBJ2-7; V: TRBV12-3/TRBV12-4; DNA: TGTGCCAGCAGTTTTATGTCGGGGGCTGGCGAGCAGTACTTC; CDR3: CASSFMSGAGEQYF
D: -; size: few; J: TRBJ2-7; V: TRBV7-2; DNA: TGTGCCAGCAGCTTAGATAGGTCTAGCTCCTACGAGCAGTACTTC; CDR3: CASSLDRSSSYEQYF
D: TRBD2; size: -; J: TRBJ2-3; V: TRBV27; DNA: TGTGCCAGCAGTTTCAAGACTAGCGGGAGATCAGATACGCAGTATTTT; CDR3: CASSFKTSGRSDTQYF
D: -; size: -; J: TRBJ1-2; V: TRBV12-5; DNA: TGTGCTAGCGCCGAGAGCGGCTATGGCTACACCTTC; CDR3: CASAESGYGYTF
D: TRBD2; size: -; J: TRBJ2-7; V: TRBV12-3/TRBV12-4; DNA: TGTGCCAGCAGTCACGGACTAGCGGGAGGTTACGAGCAGTACTTC; CDR3: CASSHGLAGGYEQYF
D: TRBD2; size: few; J: TRBJ2-6; V: TRBV7-9; DNA: TGTGCCAGCAGCTTAGATATAGTAGCGGGAGGTTTAAACGTCCTGACTTTC; CDR3: CASSLDIVAGGLNVLTF
D: TRBD2; size: -; J: TRBJ2-6; V: TRBV7-3; DNA: TGTGCCAGCAGCTTATTTGCTAGCGGAGGGAGCTCTGGGGCCAACGTCCTGACTTTC; CDR3: CASSLFASGGSSGANVLTF
D: -; size: few; J: TRBJ2-7; V: TRBV29-1; DNA: TGCAGCGTTGAAGATCGACGGGCTTCCGCGCAGTACTTC; CDR3: CSVEDRRASAQYF